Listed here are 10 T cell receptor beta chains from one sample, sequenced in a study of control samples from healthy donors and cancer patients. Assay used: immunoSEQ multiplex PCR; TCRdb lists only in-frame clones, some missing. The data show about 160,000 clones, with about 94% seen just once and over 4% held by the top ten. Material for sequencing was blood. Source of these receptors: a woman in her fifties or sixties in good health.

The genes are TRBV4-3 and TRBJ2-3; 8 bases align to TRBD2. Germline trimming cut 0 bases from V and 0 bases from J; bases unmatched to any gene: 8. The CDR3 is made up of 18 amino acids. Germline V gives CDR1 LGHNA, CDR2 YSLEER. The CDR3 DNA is TGCGCCAGCAGCCAAGATGAACTAGCGGTTTCTAGCACAGATACGCAGTATTTT. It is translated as CASSQDELAVSSTDTQYF.

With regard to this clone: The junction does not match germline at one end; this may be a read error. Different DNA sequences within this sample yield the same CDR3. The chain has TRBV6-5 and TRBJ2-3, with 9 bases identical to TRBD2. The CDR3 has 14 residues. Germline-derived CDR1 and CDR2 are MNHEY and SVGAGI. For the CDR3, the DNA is TGCGCCAGCTTAGCTAGCGGGGGCACAGATACGCAGTATTTT. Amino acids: CASLASGGTDTQYF.

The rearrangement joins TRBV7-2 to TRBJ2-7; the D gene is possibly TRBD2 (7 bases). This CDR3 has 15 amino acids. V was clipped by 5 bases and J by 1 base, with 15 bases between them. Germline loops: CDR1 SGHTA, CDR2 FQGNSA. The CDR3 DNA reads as TGTGCCAGCAGCGAGTGGGGGGGCGCTTCCTACGAGCAGTACTTC. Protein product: CASSEWGGASYEQYF.

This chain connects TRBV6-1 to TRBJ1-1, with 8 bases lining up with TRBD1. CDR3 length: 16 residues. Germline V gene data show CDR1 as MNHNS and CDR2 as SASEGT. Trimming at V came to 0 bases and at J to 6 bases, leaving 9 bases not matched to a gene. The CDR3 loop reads CASSEAQGVRSSEAFF. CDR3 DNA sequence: TGTGCCAGCAGTGAAGCACAGGGGGTAAGGAGTTCTGAAGCTTTCTTT.

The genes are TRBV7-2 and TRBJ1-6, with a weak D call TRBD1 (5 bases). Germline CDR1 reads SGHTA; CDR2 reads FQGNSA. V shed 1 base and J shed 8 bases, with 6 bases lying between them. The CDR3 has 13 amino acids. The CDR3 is CASSLVRDSPLHF. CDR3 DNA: TGTGCCAGCAGCTTAGTCAGGGATTCACCCCTCCACTTT.

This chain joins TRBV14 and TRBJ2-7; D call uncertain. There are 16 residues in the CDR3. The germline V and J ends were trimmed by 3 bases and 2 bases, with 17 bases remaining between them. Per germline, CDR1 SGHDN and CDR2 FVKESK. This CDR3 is CASSQGKPRSTYEQYF. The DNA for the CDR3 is TGTGCCAGCAGCCAGGGCAAGCCCCGATCCACCTACGAGCAGTACTTC.

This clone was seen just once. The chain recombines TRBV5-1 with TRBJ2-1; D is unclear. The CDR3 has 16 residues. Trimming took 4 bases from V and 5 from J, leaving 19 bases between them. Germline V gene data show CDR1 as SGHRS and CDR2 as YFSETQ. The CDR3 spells CASSLYEDNPNNEQFF. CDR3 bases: TGCGCCAGCAGCCTATACGAGGATAATCCAAACAATGAGCAGTTCTTC.

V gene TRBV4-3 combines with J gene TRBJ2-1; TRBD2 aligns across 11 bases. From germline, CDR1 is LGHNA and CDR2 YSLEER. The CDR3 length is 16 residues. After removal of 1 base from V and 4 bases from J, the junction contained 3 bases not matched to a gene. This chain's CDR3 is CASSQVASGGYNEQFF. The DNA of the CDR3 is TGCGCCAGCAGCCAAGTAGCTAGCGGGGGGTACAATGAGCAGTTCTTC.

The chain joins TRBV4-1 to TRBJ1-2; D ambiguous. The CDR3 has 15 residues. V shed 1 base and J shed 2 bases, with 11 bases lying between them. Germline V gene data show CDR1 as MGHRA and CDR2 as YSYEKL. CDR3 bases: TGCGCCAGCAGCCAAGGGGGAGGTAGCAACTATGGCTACACCTTC. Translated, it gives CASSQGGGSNYGYTF.

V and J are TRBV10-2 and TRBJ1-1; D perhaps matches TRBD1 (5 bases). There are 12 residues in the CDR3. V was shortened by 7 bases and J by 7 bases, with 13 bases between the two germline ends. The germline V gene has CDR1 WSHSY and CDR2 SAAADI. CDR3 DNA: TGCGCCAGCACCCGCGGGGGGGGTGAAGCTTTCTTT. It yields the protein CASTRGGGEAFF.